This T cell receptor (beta chain) was found in a study of cytotoxic CD8 clonotypes in ibrutinib-treated CLL (dated by TCRdb to about 2021). In terms of the full investigation: The cohort included roughly 15 treatment-naive and eleven to twelve relapsed/refractory patients; about 18 were IGHV unmutated. Longitudinal samples were available for about 30% of the roughly 86 trial participants. All remission and progressive disease samples were collected while patients were still receiving ibrutinib. Partial responses were observed in roughly 25 patients and complete responses in 2; after a median follow-up of around 64 months, remission was maintained in some 14 patients and progression was observed in approximately 12. Cryopreserved peripheral blood mononuclear cells were obtained before treatment, at response, and at either sustained remission or disease progression. Samples averaged roughly 280,000 productive templates and more than 85,000 productive rearrangements. Response samples were taken after a median of approximately 12 months on treatment, ranging from 6 to 36 months. General conclusions and limits of the study: Sampling times were not matched between sustained-remission and progressing patients, and lymph node repertoires were not studied. Baseline clonality exceeded that of age-matched healthy donors and correlated strongly with circulating CD8+ T-cell counts. Clonality increased at ibrutinib response, stayed stable in sustained remission, and fell back toward baseline at progression. Public clonotypes were found to be uncommon and were observed to contract or remain stable during treatment; the increase in clonality was shown to reflect expansion of private clonotypes at ibrutinib response.

Interpreted using the paper, the time point label stands for: progressive disease on ibrutinib. Approximately 2 micrograms of genomic DNA were extracted from cryopreserved PBMCs for TCR beta library preparation. High-throughput TCR beta sequencing was performed on longitudinal blood samples from CLL patients receiving ibrutinib monotherapy. The patients took part in an open-label, single-center phase 2 trial of ibrutinib monotherapy. CDR3 length: 13 amino acids, cysteine to phenylalanine. Only the CDR3 part of the read is kept: 39 bases, read in frame from the first base. V is cut back by 6 bases and J by 12 bases, with 11 bases in the junction unmatched. CDR1 is given as SNHLY and CDR2 as FYNNEI, both from the germline V gene. A MiSeq instrument was used for deep resolution sequencing, which targeted depths ranging from 1 in 1 million up to 1 in 200,000 T cells, with coverage averaging 10x for each clonotype. The immunoSEQ hsTCRB Kit was used to generate TCR beta libraries. From the authors' description of their analysis: The data were analyzed with ImmunoSEQ Analyzer and ImmunoSEQ Data Assistant, and V, D and J gene assignments followed IMGT definitions. Clonality, which ranges from 0 to 1, was calculated as one minus the normalized Shannon entropy of productive rearrangement frequencies. Only overrepresented clonotypes making up at least 0.05% of each patient's repertoire were included in the public clonotype analysis. Thirteen age-matched healthy donor repertoires from immuneACCESS were used as controls for clonality. Here the immuneACCESS table is served through TCRdb, limited to in-frame sequences with V and J called. Missing clones are a known gap in these copies; in checked studies unresolved V genes cover under half, and the rest lacks a known reason. V and J calls and clone size are those listed in that table; D and trimming were worked out from the DNA. The sample table contains approximately 70,000 clones; only one count was recorded for 80% of them. In total, the top ten clones hold roughly 7.1% of the sample.

With regard to this clone: This receptor's antigen is unknown. Per-base quality was not reported, and no clone a single base away is much larger than it.

The sequenced sample was PBMCs, obtained at disease progression, from a patient treated with ibrutinib. The receptor comes from a human donor with chronic lymphocytic leukemia. The chain is encoded by TRBV2 joined to TRBJ1-2; TRBD1 agrees with 9 junctional bases. The CDR3 corresponds to CASSVGTGRSDTF. The nucleotide sequence reads as follows: TGTGCCAGCAGCGTGGGGACAGGGAGATCCGACACCTTC.